This T cell receptor beta chain originates from a study of beta chain features in type 1 diabetes. Findings of the study overall: Researchers report that Type 1 diabetes patients had moderately but significantly shorter TCRB CDR3s across all four CD4+ subsets.

CDR3 length: 13 amino acids. Losses at the gene ends were 8 bases for V and 4 bases for J; bases not matched to a gene: 4. Germline loops: CDR1 SNHLY, CDR2 FYNNEI. Of note for this clone: Its antigen is as yet unknown.

The entirety of the isolated RNA underwent reverse transcription, so expressed TCRB transcripts were sequenced. The method was immunoSEQ multiplex PCR; TCRdb's version includes in-frame clones alone and lacks a portion of them. The sample shows about 340,000 clones, roughly 13% of them seen only once. Specimen: naive CD4+ T cells from blood. This TCR was sampled from a woman under 30 with type 1 diabetes. This chain connects TRBV2 to TRBJ2-1; 8 bases fit TRBD1. CDR3 nucleotide sequence: TGTGCCAGCGCGGACAGGGCTTACAATGAGCAGTTCTTC. Translated, it gives CASADRAYNEQFF.